The 30 T cell receptor beta chains given below trace back to one sample, sequenced in a study of molecular identifiers for immune sequencing clone quantification. TCRdb reanalysed the PCR reads using MiXCR and keeps one entry per CDR3 protein. The sample carries about 640,000 distinct CDR3 sequences, just under 20% recorded once. The source material was naive CD8+ T cells from blood, with Jurkat cell RNA spiked in. Documented subset: FACS-sorted CD8+CD4-CCR7+CD45RA+ naive T cells. All receptors derive from a human donor in good health. Some libraries in this study had Jurkat cell RNA spiked in.

Many counts were recorded for this clonotype. This chain uses TRBV4-3 with TRBJ2-7; 11 nucleotides match TRBD2. This CDR3 contains 16 residues. Unmatched junction bases numbered 5, after V lost 0 bases and J lost 4 bases. Germline V gene data show CDR1 as LGHNA and CDR2 as YSLEER. The CDR3 DNA reads TGCGCCAGCAGCCAAGATAGGGCTAGCGGGAGGTACGAGCAGTACTTC. This translates into CASSQDRASGRYEQYF.

A word on this clonotype: A read error may be the cause here, since a much bigger clone is one base away. The rearrangement links TRBV20-1 to TRBJ2-4, with 9 bases fitting TRBD1. Germline V gene data show CDR1 as DFQATT and CDR2 as SNEGSKA (reference sequence). V dropped 0 bases and J dropped 6; count of bases not matched to a gene: 24. The CDR3 covers 21 residues. CDR3 in DNA: TGCAGTGCTAGAGATCTTTTAGGACAGGGGTTTAGTTTGCTCTTGGGAAACATTCAGTACTTC. The encoded protein is CSARDLLGQGFSLLLGNIQYF.

This clonotype came up many times. This rearrangement joins TRBV6-6 to TRBJ2-2, with 10 bases identical to TRBD2. This CDR3 has 17 residues. Per the germline V gene, CDR1 is MNHNY and CDR2 is SVGAGI (reference sequence). The J segment lost 3 bases and the V segment lost 4 bases, leaving 8 bases of the junction unmatched. The CDR3 spells CASSSSASGGDTGELFF. The CDR3, as DNA: TGTGCCAGCAGTTCCAGCGCTAGCGGGGGAGACACCGGGGAGCTGTTTTTT.

This clonotype appeared many times. This CDR3 reads CASSGSPSYGYTF. For the CDR3, the DNA is TGTGCCAGCAGTGGGTCCCCGTCCTATGGCTACACCTTC. The J gene is TRBJ1-2, the V gene TRBV6-5, with no clear D. Trimming removed 5 bases at V and 4 bases at J, with 11 bases between. The CDR3 length is 13 residues. The germline V gene has CDR1 MNHEY and CDR2 SVGAGI.

About this clonotype: Possible read error: a much larger clone is one base away. The CDR3 end shows no conserved phenylalanine or tryptophan, and so a read error is likely. This chain joins TRBV6-6 and TRBJ2-7, with D unclear. The V and J ends lost 5 bases and 5 bases respectively, with 10 bases between them. The CDR3 sequence is 12 residues long. Germline V CDR1 and CDR2: MNHNY, SVGAGI (reference sequence). The CDR3 sequence: CASSHLRHEQYL. The CDR3 DNA reads TGTGCCAGCAGTCACCTGCGGCACGAGCAGTACCTC.

This clonotype was counted at least ten times. The rearrangement uses TRBV12-3 or TRBV12-4 and TRBJ2-2; D remains ambiguous. V lost 6 bases, J lost 6 bases, and 8 bases lay in between. The CDR3 totals 12 residues. CDR3 bases: TGTGCCAGCAGGTACAGTGCCGGGGAGCTGTTTTTT. Protein: CASRYSAGELFF.

The rearrangement joins TRBV7-9 to TRBJ2-1, with 7 positions matching TRBD1. Germline CDR1 is SEHNR and CDR2 is FQNEAQ (reference sequence). The CDR3 runs to 14 residues. V trimming: 4 bases; J trimming: 5 bases; junction bases outside the gene matches: 5. Written as DNA, the CDR3 is TGTGCCAGCAGCTCGACAGGGTTTGACAATGAGCAGTTCTTC. This sequence encodes CASSSTGFDNEQFF.

To note about this clonotype: This may come from a read error, since a much larger clone is one base off. The genes are TRBV27 and TRBJ2-3, with a tentative D call TRBD1 (5 bases). The end of the DNA fits TRBJ1-5 better, so the J call may be wrong. The CDR3 totals 13 residues. Germline V gene sequence: CDR1 MNHEY, CDR2 SMNVEV (reference sequence). This CDR3 is CASSLGTVGTQHF. For the CDR3, the DNA is TGTGCCAGCAGTTTGGGGACGGTTGGTACGCAGCATTTT.

This clonotype has at least ten counts. J is TRBJ1-5 and V is TRBV6-2 or TRBV6-3; D call uncertain. The CDR3 runs 14 residues. V was clipped by 6 bases and J by 1 base, with 10 bases between them. Germline CDR1 MNHEY, CDR2 SVGEGT. The CDR3 bases are TGTGCCAGCAGCCCCGGCATAAGCAATCAGCCCCAGCATTTT. Amino acid sequence: CASSPGISNQPQHF.

CDR3 bases: TGTGCCAGCAGTCACCAAGGGGGAGAGACCCAGTACTTC. Translated, it gives CASSHQGGETQYF. This chain uses TRBV27 with TRBJ2-5, with D perhaps TRBD1 (6 bases). CDR1 is MNHEY, CDR2 SMNVEV, per germline (reference sequence). The length of the CDR3 is 13 residues. Deletions cut 5 bases from V and 4 bases from J, with 11 bases between.

This clonotype was counted a few times. This rearrangement joins TRBV10-3 to TRBJ1-3; D remains unclear. From germline, CDR1 is ENHRY and CDR2 SYGVKD. V lost 5 bases and J 0 bases, leaving 17 bases between the germline ends. CDR3 length: 17 amino acids. CDR3 nucleotides: TGTGCCATCAGTCACGGTGAATTAACGGGCTCTGGAAACACCATATATTTT. It yields the protein CAISHGELTGSGNTIYF.

Regarding this clonotype: Its ends do not fully match the called genes, so a read error is possible. The chain is built from TRBV18 and TRBJ2-4; maybe TRBD2 (7 bases). The CDR3 is made up of 14 amino acids. CDR1 is KGHSH and CDR2 is LQKENI in the germline V gene. Here the CDR3 DNA reads TGTGCCAGCCCACCGGCGGGGGCCGTGGACATTCAGTACTTC. Translating gives CASPPAGAVDIQYF.

In the case of this clonotype: With a much larger clone just one base away, this may be a read error. The chain uses TRBV7-9 and TRBJ1-5; D is uncertain. Per the germline V gene, CDR1 is SEHNR and CDR2 is FQNEAQ (reference sequence). The CDR3 contains 15 residues. The CDR3 DNA reads as TGTGCCAGCAGCCTAGCAGTAGGGCTTGATCGGCCCCAGCATTTT. Its protein product is CASSLAVGLDRPQHF.

This clonotype was found many times. The chain joins TRBV14 to TRBJ2-3; D is uncertain. The ends were cut back, 3 bases at V and 2 bases at J, with 6 bases in the middle. This CDR3 has 13 residues. Per the germline V gene, CDR1 is SGHDN and CDR2 is FVKESK. Written as DNA, the CDR3 is TGTGCCAGCAGCCACTACTACACAGATACGCAGTATTTT. Residues: CASSHYYTDTQYF.

The J gene is TRBJ2-3, the V gene TRBV2; tentative D call: TRBD1 (5 bases). Germline CDR1 SNHLY, CDR2 FYNNEI. This CDR3 is 12 amino acids long. V shed 7 bases and J shed 8 bases, with 13 bases lying between them. The DNA of the CDR3 is TGTGCCAGCACCGAAGGGGTAGGTACGCAGTATTTT. Its translation is CASTEGVGTQYF. Using reference TRBV2 and TRBJ2-3 for the parts outside the CDR3, the full variable domain is EPEVTQTPSHQVTQMGQEVILRCVPISNHLYFYWYRQILGQKVEFLVSFYNNEISEKSEIFDDQFSVERPDGSNFTLKIRSTKLEDSAMYFCASTEGVGTQYFGPGTRLTVL.

The rearrangement uses TRBV7-9 and TRBJ1-2; no firm D call. Germline V CDR1 and CDR2: SEHNR, FQNEAQ (reference sequence). This CDR3 region has 15 residues. Trimming cost V 2 bases and J 2 bases, with 12 bases left between them. The CDR3 loop reads CASSLLGRENYGYTF. CDR3 nucleotides: TGTGCCAGCAGCTTACTTGGGCGAGAGAACTATGGCTACACCTTC.

The chain recombines TRBV19 with TRBJ2-6; possibly TRBD2 for D (5 bases). Germline V gene sequence: CDR1 LNHDA, CDR2 SQIVND (reference sequence). This CDR3 comprises 15 residues. Trimming stripped 5 bases from V and 2 bases from J, with 10 bases between. In DNA form, the CDR3 reads TGTGCCAGTAGTGTAGCGCAGGCTGGGGCCAACGTCCTGACTTTC. This gives the protein CASSVAQAGANVLTF.

Many counts were recorded for this clonotype. The J gene is TRBJ2-3, the V gene TRBV27; perhaps TRBD2 as D (6 bases). Trimming took 3 bases from V and 9 from J, leaving 16 bases between them. This CDR3 has 14 residues. Germline CDR1 and CDR2: MNHEY and SMNVEV (reference sequence). The CDR3 region is CASSFKIAASTQYF. CDR3 DNA: TGTGCCAGCAGTTTTAAGATAGCGGCAAGCACGCAGTATTTT.

About this clonotype: The CDR3 does not close with the conserved phenylalanine or tryptophan, likely indicating a read error. The chain employs TRBV29-1 and TRBJ2-1; 9 bases align to TRBD2. V lost 0 bases and J lost 4; bases outside the gene matches: 10. The length of the CDR3 is 17 residues. Germline V lookup: CDR1 SQVTM, CDR2 ANQGSEA. CDR3 bases: TGCAGCGTTGAAGATCTTCAGGCTAGCGGGATTTACAATGAGCAGTTCATC. Amino acid sequence: CSVEDLQASGIYNEQFI.

The rearrangement joins TRBV13 to TRBJ2-1; the match to TRBD2 covers 8 bases. The germline gives CDR1 PRHDT, CDR2 FYEKMQ (reference sequence). The CDR3 extends over 14 amino acids. V shed 6 bases and J 6 bases; nucleotides not matched to a gene: 7. The CDR3 region has the DNA TGTGCCAGCAGTTACCCGGGACTAGGCAATGAGCAGTTCTTC. Its translation: CASSYPGLGNEQFF.

This clonotype appeared a few times. This chain joins TRBV20-1 and TRBJ2-5, with D possibly TRBD2 on 6 matching bases. V dropped 3 bases and J dropped 13 bases, with 21 bases sitting between them. This CDR3 is 13 amino acids long. Germline CDR1 DFQATT, CDR2 SNEGSKA (reference sequence). CDR3 sequence (DNA): TGCAGTGCTAGTATTGGGTCAGCGGGCCACCTGTACTTC. Protein: CSASIGSAGHLYF.

V and J are TRBV19 and TRBJ1-5, with 8 positions matching TRBD1. Germline CDR1 and CDR2: LNHDA and SQIVND (reference sequence). The CDR3 has 18 residues. J was trimmed by 0 bases and V by 4 bases; bases with no gene match: 11. The chain's CDR3 is CASSTPTGAPYSNQPQHF. CDR3 nucleotide sequence: TGTGCCAGTAGTACCCCGACAGGGGCACCCTATAGCAATCAGCCCCAGCATTTT.

Remarks on this clonotype: This may come from a read error, since a much larger clone is one base off. Because it lacks the conserved phenylalanine or tryptophan at the end, this CDR3 is likely a read error. The gene calls are TRBV10-2 and TRBJ2-3; D gene uncertain. The germline V and J ends were trimmed by 6 bases and 5 bases, with 9 bases remaining between them. The CDR3 runs 12 residues. Germline values: CDR1 WSHSY, CDR2 SAAADI. CDR3 sequence: CASSLLQDTQYS. The CDR3 DNA sequence: TGCGCCAGCAGCCTACTACAAGATACGCAGTATTCT.

The V and J genes are TRBV28 and TRBJ2-7; D remains unclear. Germline V gives CDR1 MDHEN, CDR2 SYDVKM. V was clipped by 2 bases and J by 2 bases, with 13 bases between them. CDR3 length equals 15 residues. CDR3 coding DNA: TGTGCCAGCAGTTTACGGAGTGACTCCCCCTACGAGCAGTACTTC. Protein product: CASSLRSDSPYEQYF.

This clonotype appeared many times. The genes are TRBV4-1 and TRBJ1-5; D is ambiguous. Trimming pared 4 bases from V and 0 bases from J, leaving 7 bases between. The V gene's germline CDR1 is MGHRA and CDR2 YSYEKL. CDR3 size: 14 residues. The CDR3 bases are TGCGCCAGCAGCCCATCGGTTAGCAATCAGCCCCAGCATTTT. Translating gives CASSPSVSNQPQHF.

This clonotype was observed many times. The rearrangement links TRBV29-1 to TRBJ2-2, with D possibly matching TRBD1 (6 bases). CDR3 length: 15 amino acids. CDR1 SQVTM and CDR2 ANQGSEA come from the germline V gene. Trimming left V 3 bases short and J 5 bases short, with 16 bases between. The CDR3 region is CSVEWTAGRTGELFF. CDR3 DNA sequence: TGCAGCGTTGAGTGGACAGCTGGACGAACCGGGGAGCTGTTTTTT.

The V and J genes are TRBV6-1 and TRBJ2-3; 7 nucleotides match TRBD2. Germline CDR1 MNHNS, CDR2 SASEGT. CDR3 length: 17 amino acids. J was trimmed by 2 bases and V by 4 bases; bases with no gene match: 12. CDR3 coding DNA: TGTGCCAGCAGTGCGATTGGTCTAGCGGACAACACAGATACGCAGTATTTT. It yields the protein CASSAIGLADNTDTQYF.

For this clonotype: The conserved phenylalanine or tryptophan normally closing the CDR3 is absent here, so this likely arose from a read error. The rearrangement links TRBV4-3 to TRBJ2-3; 7 bases are a match to TRBD1. Trimming took 2 bases from V and 1 from J; bases not matched to a gene: 3. The CDR3 extends over 15 amino acids. In germline, CDR1 is LGHNA, CDR2 YSLEER. The DNA of the CDR3 is TGCGCCAGCAGCCAATGGACAGGCGGCACAGATACGCAGTATCTT. Translation gives CASSQWTGGTDTQYL.

This clonotype was seen ten or more times. V and J are TRBV7-8 and TRBJ2-5; TRBD2 matches at 7 bases. CDR1 and CDR2 from the germline V gene are SGHVS and FQNEAQ. The ends lost 1 base at V and 1 base at J; junction bases unmatched: 3. The CDR3 is made up of 15 amino acids. CDR3 loop: CASSLGAGVQETQYF. CDR3 bases: TGTGCCAGCAGCTTAGGGGCGGGGGTCCAAGAGACCCAGTACTTC.

This clonotype was detected ten times or more. The V and J genes are TRBV28 and TRBJ1-5; D not resolved. Trimming removed 10 bases from V and 2 bases from J, with 15 bases in between. The germline V gene encodes CDR1 MDHEN and CDR2 SYDVKM. This CDR3 has 14 residues. The CDR3 reads CAIYAPDGNQPQHF. Here the CDR3 DNA reads TGTGCCATCTATGCCCCGGATGGCAATCAGCCCCAGCATTTT.